This T cell receptor beta chain came from a study of blood T cell repertoires in COVID-19. Original processing notes: Reference gene primer amplification gave estimated nucleated cell counts. Sequencing was performed with immunoSEQ multiplex PCR; in TCRdb, only in-frame clones are kept and a portion is missing. Clone size and V and J calls were adopted from that table, with D and trimming inferred from the DNA. The sample has fewer than 300,000 clones, 85% seen once; the top ten hold roughly 2.5%. Cohorts were assigned according to the clinical history that participants reported. Sequences were obtained from PBMCs or T cells enriched from blood (not recorded which). This clonotype originated in a woman aged 45-65 years who had recovered from COVID-19.

CDR3 coding DNA: TGTGCCAGCAGCTTGCTCCTACAGGGCATTGAGGATGGCTACACCTTC. Translated, it gives CASSLLLQGIEDGYTF. The gene calls are TRBV5-5 and TRBJ1-2; the D gene is possibly TRBD1 (6 bases). The V end was cut by 1 base, the J end by 6 bases, with 19 bases between. Germline CDR1 reads SGHKS; CDR2 reads YYEKEE (reference sequence). The CDR3 sequence is 16 residues long. Based on the CDR3 plus reference TRBV5-5 and TRBJ1-2, the full variable domain is DAGVTQSPTHLIKTRGQQVTLRCSPISGHKSVSWYQQVLGQGPQFIFQYYEKEERGRGNFPDRFSARQFPNYSSELNVNALLLGDSALYLCASSLLLQGIEDGYTFGSGTRLTVV.